The next 30 T cell receptor beta chains were all read from a single sample in a study of blood T cell repertoires in COVID-19. Method: immunoSEQ multiplex PCR; TCRdb's copy keeps in-frame clones and lacks some. The table lists about 270,000 clones, 70% to 90% of them singletons. Sample: PBMCs or T cells enriched from blood (not recorded which). These receptors came from a woman aged 60 to 75 in a cohort exposed to, infected with or recovered from COVID-19 (not recorded which).

The chain employs TRBV18 and TRBJ2-1; 10 positions match TRBD2. Trimming cost V 0 bases and J 8 bases; bases outside gene matches: 4. Germline-derived CDR1 and CDR2 are KGHSH and LQKENI. The CDR3 length is 15 residues. This CDR3 is CASSPPASGSDEQFF. The CDR3 DNA follows: TGTGCCAGCTCACCACCCGCTAGCGGGAGTGATGAGCAGTTCTTC.

The gene calls are TRBV7-3 and TRBJ2-3; 12 bases are shared with TRBD2. There are 18 residues in the CDR3. In germline, CDR1 is SGHTA, CDR2 FQGTGA. After removal of 8 bases from V and 4 bases from J, the junction contained 16 bases not matched to a gene. DNA for the CDR3: TGTGCCAGCGCCGTCGGGGCTAGCGGGAGGGCCGTTTCAGATACGCAGTATTTT. Protein: CASAVGASGRAVSDTQYF.

The genes are TRBV19 and TRBJ1-5; the match to TRBD1 covers 9 bases. Germline V gene sequence: CDR1 LNHDA, CDR2 SQIVND (reference sequence). The ends lost 4 bases at V and 5 bases at J; junction bases unmatched: 6. The CDR3 is made up of 15 amino acids. The CDR3 DNA sequence: TGTGCCAGTAGTACCAGACAGGGGGGGGATCAGCCCCAGCATTTT. Its translation: CASSTRQGGDQPQHF.

V usage is TRBV25-1 and J usage is TRBJ2-1; D unresolved. CDR1 and CDR2 (germline): MGHDK, SYGVNS. The CDR3 contains 16 residues. V was shortened by 3 bases and J by 0 bases, with 12 bases between the two germline ends. The CDR3 region has the DNA TGTGCCAGCAGTGAGGCCGACTCCAGCTCCTACAATGAGCAGTTCTTC. It encodes CASSEADSSSYNEQFF. The whole variable domain, remainder taken from reference TRBV25-1 and TRBJ2-1, is EADIYQTPRYLVIGTGKKITLECSQTMGHDKMYWYQQDPGMELHLIHYSYGVNSTEKGDLSSESTVSRIRTEHFPLTLESARPSHTSQYLCASSEADSSSYNEQFFGPGTRLTVL.

V usage is TRBV28 and J usage is TRBJ2-3, with a weak D call TRBD2 (6 bases). V shed 6 bases and J shed 1 base, with 11 bases lying between them. Looked up from germline, CDR1 is MDHEN and CDR2 is SYDVKM. The CDR3 is 14 amino acids. The CDR3 DNA is TGTGCCAGCAGAATCGGCGGGGGCACAGATACGCAGTATTTT. It yields the protein CASRIGGGTDTQYF.

The CDR3 spells CASSASSGPPTTQYF. The DNA for the CDR3 is TGTGCCAGCAGCGCGTCTAGCGGACCTCCTACGACCCAGTACTTC. The chain couples TRBV9 to TRBJ2-5; 7 nucleotides align to TRBD2. This CDR3 has 15 residues. The germline CDR1 and CDR2 sequences are SGDLS and YYNGEE. V gave up 3 bases and J gave up 7 bases; unmatched junction bases: 12.

The chain carries TRBV6-5 and TRBJ1-1, with 8 bases aligning to TRBD1. Losses at the gene ends were 5 bases for V and 3 bases for J; bases not matched to a gene: 5. The germline V gene has CDR1 MNHEY and CDR2 SVGAGI. The CDR3 spans 14 residues. The CDR3 loop reads CASSQTGEDTEAFF. The CDR3 coding sequence is TGTGCCAGCAGTCAGACAGGGGAGGACACTGAAGCTTTCTTT.

V usage is TRBV6-5 and J usage is TRBJ1-5; 11 bases are shared with TRBD1. Germline CDR1 and CDR2: MNHEY and SVGAGI. The CDR3 spans 15 residues. The V and J ends lost 10 bases and 3 bases, in that order; junction bases with no gene match: 8. CDR3 DNA sequence: TGTGCCACCTCGGGACAGGGGGGCAACAATCAGCCCCAGCATTTT. Residues: CATSGQGGNNQPQHF.

The chain is built from TRBV6-5 and TRBJ1-1; no clear D gene. CDR1 and CDR2 from the germline V gene are MNHEY and SVGAGI. The V end was cut by 6 bases, the J end by 6 bases, with 11 bases between. CDR3 size: 12 residues. CDR3 sequence: CASSRGPSEAFF. The CDR3 coding sequence is TGTGCCAGCAGCCGAGGGCCATCTGAAGCTTTCTTT.

The V gene is TRBV7-2, the J gene TRBJ2-2; a possible D gene is TRBD1 (7 bases). The V gene lost 1 base and the J gene lost 2 bases, with 20 bases spanning the gap. The CDR3 is 19 residues long. Germline CDR1 and CDR2: SGHTA and FQGNSA. DNA of the CDR3: TGTGCCAGCAGCTTAGTTCGGGTTGGAGGGGGCTTTAACACCGGGGAGCTGTTTTTT. This translates into CASSLVRVGGGFNTGELFF.

This clone was detected once. The chain links TRBV7-2 to TRBJ2-7; TRBD2 agrees at 11 bases. V was clipped by 2 bases and J by 1 base; unmatched bases: 4. Germline assignment: CDR1 SGHTA and CDR2 FQGNSA. CDR3 length equals 16 residues. DNA of the CDR3: TGTGCCAGCAGCTTAAGGTCTAGCGGGAGGTCCTACGAGCAGTACTTC. Translated: CASSLRSSGRSYEQYF. The whole variable domain, filled in from reference TRBV7-2 and TRBJ2-7, reads GAGVSQSPSNKVTEKGKDVELRCDPISGHTALYWYRQSLGQGLEFLIYFQGNSAPDKSGLPSDRFSAERTGGSVSTLTIQRTQQEDSAVYLCASSLRSSGRSYEQYFGPGTRLTVT.

The V call is TRBV14, the J call TRBJ2-3; D uncertain. The germline V gene has CDR1 SGHDN and CDR2 FVKESK. The CDR3 has 13 amino acids. V was pared by 1 base and J by 3 bases, with 5 bases between. For the CDR3, the DNA is TGTGCCAGCAGCCAAGTTTTAACAGATACGCAGTATTTT. This codes for CASSQVLTDTQYF.

The rearrangement uses TRBV5-1 and TRBJ1-1; D unresolved. Germline V gene data show CDR1 as SGHRS and CDR2 as YFSETQ. CDR3 length equals 15 residues. V dropped 0 bases and J dropped 3 bases, with 12 bases sitting between them. The CDR3 loop reads CASSLGATVDTEAFF. The DNA for the CDR3 is TGCGCCAGCAGCTTGGGGGCGACGGTAGACACTGAAGCTTTCTTT.

This chain uses TRBV7-2 with TRBJ2-3; TRBD1 aligns across 7 bases. The CDR3 is 16 amino acids. V shed 0 bases and J 5 bases; nucleotides not matched to a gene: 8. The germline gives CDR1 SGHTA, CDR2 FQGNSA. In DNA, the CDR3 is TGTGCCAGCAGCTTAGCTCTAGCTACAGGGGAAGATACGCAGTATTTT. Translating gives CASSLALATGEDTQYF.

The chain links TRBV19 to TRBJ1-5, with 7 bases matching TRBD1. The CDR3 covers 13 residues. Germline CDR1 and CDR2: LNHDA and SQIVND (reference sequence). V was clipped by 4 bases and J by 11 bases; unmatched bases: 8. The CDR3 nucleotides are TGTGCCAGTAGTACGCAAACAGGGGCCGCCCAGCATTTT. This translates into CASSTQTGAAQHF.

V usage is TRBV11-3 and J usage is TRBJ2-1; 11 bases are shared with TRBD2. Looked up from germline, CDR1 is SGHNT and CDR2 is YENEEA. Trimming cost V 0 bases and J 0 bases; bases outside gene matches: 10. The CDR3 consists of 20 residues. CDR3 sequence reads: CASSLEGSGTSGSSYNEQFF. As DNA, the CDR3 is TGTGCCAGCAGCTTAGAGGGGTCCGGGACTAGCGGAAGCTCCTACAATGAGCAGTTCTTC.

This chain uses TRBV27 with TRBJ2-7; the D gene is possibly TRBD1 (6 bases). The CDR3 covers 15 residues. With 7 bases removed from V and 2 bases from J, the gap between germline ends came to 18 bases. Germline V CDR1 and CDR2: MNHEY, SMNVEV (reference sequence). Here the CDR3 reads CASKPQSTGTYEQYF. CDR3 nucleotide sequence: TGTGCCAGCAAACCTCAATCAACAGGGACCTACGAGCAGTACTTC.

The gene calls are TRBV7-2 and TRBJ2-7; 10 nucleotides match TRBD2. This CDR3 comprises 15 residues. In germline, CDR1 is SGHTA, CDR2 FQGNSA. V shed 0 bases and J 4 bases; nucleotides not matched to a gene: 3. CDR3 in amino acids: CASSLALAGPYEQYF. The CDR3 DNA reads TGTGCCAGCAGCTTAGCACTAGCGGGACCTTACGAGCAGTACTTC.

The genes are TRBV19 and TRBJ2-3; 9 bases line up with TRBD2. Germline V lookup: CDR1 LNHDA, CDR2 SQIVND (reference sequence). This CDR3 contains 16 residues. With V trimmed by 4 bases and J by 3 bases, 8 bases remained unmatched. The CDR3 protein is CASSSSGSGVTDTQYF. The CDR3 DNA is TGTGCCAGTAGTAGTAGCGGGAGTGGGGTTACAGATACGCAGTATTTT.

For the CDR3, the DNA is TGTGCCAGCAGTTTTACAGGGTCAGATACGCAGTATTTT. It is translated as CASSFTGSDTQYF. The chain combines TRBV12-3 or TRBV12-4 with TRBJ2-3; perhaps TRBD1 as D (6 bases). The CDR3 loop spans 13 amino acids. Trimming removed 3 bases at V and 4 bases at J, with 8 bases between.

The CDR3 sequence is CASSLTSGTTTGELFF. DNA for the CDR3: TGCGCCAGCAGCTTGACTAGCGGGACTACCACCGGGGAGCTGTTTTTT. The chain joins TRBV5-1 to TRBJ2-2; 10 positions agree with TRBD2. The CDR3 spans 16 residues. V was pared by 1 base and J by 4 bases, with 4 bases of the junction left unmatched. Germline values: CDR1 SGHRS, CDR2 YFSETQ.

This clone was picked up many times. The chain recombines TRBV6-4 with TRBJ2-1; 11 positions agree with TRBD2. The ends lost 0 bases at V and 3 bases at J; junction bases unmatched: 1. Looked up from germline, CDR1 is MRHNA and CDR2 is SNTAGT. The CDR3 is made up of 16 amino acids. This CDR3 is CASSDSGTSGYNEQFF. The CDR3 bases are TGTGCCAGCAGTGACTCAGGGACTAGCGGCTACAATGAGCAGTTCTTC.

The chain employs TRBV30 and TRBJ2-1; 12 bases match TRBD2. V lost 3 bases to trimming and J lost 1 base; unmatched junction nucleotides: 7. Germline CDR1 is GTSNPN and CDR2 is SVGIG (reference sequence). CDR3 length equals 17 residues. Written as DNA, the CDR3 is TGTGCCTGGAGAGGACTAGCGGGACGTAAATCCTACAATGAGCAGTTCTTC. Translation gives CAWRGLAGRKSYNEQFF.

The V and J genes are TRBV5-1 and TRBJ1-1; TRBD1 matches 12 bases. The CDR3 consists of 16 residues. The V segment lost 3 bases and the J segment 5 bases; nucleotides outside the gene matches: 8. Germline values: CDR1 SGHRS, CDR2 YFSETQ. The CDR3 reads CASSWAGTGGWTEAFF. The CDR3 DNA sequence: TGCGCCAGCAGCTGGGCTGGGACAGGGGGCTGGACTGAAGCTTTCTTT. Based on the CDR3 plus reference TRBV5-1 and TRBJ1-1, the full variable domain is KAGVTQTPRYLIKTRGQQVTLSCSPISGHRSVSWYQQTPGQGLQFLFEYFSETQRNKGNFPGRFSGRQFSNSRSEMNVSTLELGDSALYLCASSWAGTGGWTEAFFGQGTRLTVV.

The chain employs TRBV5-1 and TRBJ2-2, with TRBD2 matching over 8 bases. The V segment lost 3 bases and the J segment 0 bases; nucleotides outside the gene matches: 7. Germline V gene data show CDR1 as SGHRS and CDR2 as YFSETQ. The CDR3 extends over 17 amino acids. The CDR3 protein is CASSSKASGPNTGELFF. In DNA form, the CDR3 reads TGCGCCAGCAGCTCGAAGGCTAGCGGGCCGAACACCGGGGAGCTGTTTTTT. Variable domain in full (rest from reference TRBV5-1 and TRBJ2-2): KAGVTQTPRYLIKTRGQQVTLSCSPISGHRSVSWYQQTPGQGLQFLFEYFSETQRNKGNFPGRFSGRQFSNSRSEMNVSTLELGDSALYLCASSSKASGPNTGELFFGEGSRLTVL.

This chain uses TRBV9 with TRBJ1-3; possibly TRBD1 for D (6 bases). The CDR3 runs to 15 residues. Germline CDR1 reads SGDLS; CDR2 reads YYNGEE. Trimming stripped 3 bases from V and 3 bases from J, with 13 bases between. The DNA of the CDR3 is TGTGCCAGCAGCGAGCGGGGGGCGTTTGGAAACACCATATATTTT. Its protein product is CASSERGAFGNTIYF.

The rearrangement joins TRBV6-5 to TRBJ1-6, with D possibly being TRBD1 (6 bases). This CDR3 has 15 amino acids. From germline, CDR1 is MNHEY and CDR2 SVGAGI. V lost 5 bases and J 5 bases, leaving 13 bases between the germline ends. CDR3 residues: CASSPRGADNSPLHF. The CDR3 DNA reads as TGTGCCAGCAGTCCCCGGGGGGCGGATAATTCACCCCTCCACTTT.

V and J are TRBV19 and TRBJ2-7; D call uncertain. The CDR3 totals 13 residues. Germline CDR1 and CDR2: LNHDA and SQIVND (reference sequence). V was clipped by 3 bases and J by 2 bases, with 8 bases between them. CDR3 loop: CASSMAATYEQYF. The CDR3 DNA sequence: TGTGCCAGTAGTATGGCCGCAACCTACGAGCAGTACTTC.

Only a few counts were recorded for this clone. The CDR3 DNA reads TGTGCCAGCAGCCCCCCCCTAGGCACAGATACGCAGTATTTT. It encodes CASSPPLGTDTQYF. This chain uses TRBV11-3 with TRBJ2-3; D remains unclear. The CDR3 sequence is 14 residues long. Trimming stripped 5 bases from V and 1 base from J, with 10 bases between. The germline CDR1 and CDR2 sequences are SGHNT and YENEEA.

This clone was counted between two and nine times. V and J are TRBV2 and TRBJ1-6; D remains ambiguous. CDR3 length: 16 amino acids. Trimming removed 3 bases at V and 0 bases at J, with 9 bases between. Germline-derived CDR1 and CDR2 are SNHLY and FYNNEI. The CDR3 sequence is CASSESLRSYNSPLHF. CDR3 DNA: TGTGCCAGCAGTGAGAGCCTGCGCTCCTATAATTCACCCCTCCACTTT.